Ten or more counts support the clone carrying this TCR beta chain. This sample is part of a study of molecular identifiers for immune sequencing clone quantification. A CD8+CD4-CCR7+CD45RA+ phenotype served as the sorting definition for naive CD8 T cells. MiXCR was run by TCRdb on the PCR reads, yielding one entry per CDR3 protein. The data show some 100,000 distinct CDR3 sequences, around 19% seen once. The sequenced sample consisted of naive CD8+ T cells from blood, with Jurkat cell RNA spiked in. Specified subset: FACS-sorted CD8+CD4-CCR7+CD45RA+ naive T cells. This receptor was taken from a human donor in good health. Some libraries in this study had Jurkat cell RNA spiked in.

DNA for the CDR3: TGTGCCACCAGGGGCATTTATGGCTACACCTTC. This translates into CATRGIYGYTF. The chain carries TRBV6-1 and TRBJ1-2; D is possibly TRBD1 (6 bases). V lost 10 bases and J lost 5, with 11 bases in between. The length of the CDR3 is 11 residues. Germline loops: CDR1 MNHNS, CDR2 SASEGT.